The 11 T cell receptor beta chains reported below all come from one sample, sequenced in a study of T cell responses to AZD1222 COVID-19 vaccine. Only in-frame clones appear in the TCRdb table, and some are missing; sequencing was by immunoSEQ multiplex PCR. The sample comprises 89,000 or so clones, 86% of which are singletons, and around 5.4% rests with the top ten. The sequenced sample was peripheral blood, obtained 28 days after the second AZD1222 dose. The receptors stem from an adult who received the AZD1222 COVID-19 vaccine.

The chain uses TRBV20-1 and TRBJ2-5; D gene unclear. With 0 bases removed from V and 7 bases from J, the gap between germline ends came to 6 bases. Germline loops: CDR1 DFQATT, CDR2 SNEGSKA (reference sequence). The CDR3 runs to 11 residues. In DNA, the CDR3 is TGCAGTGCTAGAGACCTCCCGACCCAGTACTTC. This sequence encodes CSARDLPTQYF.

The chain recombines TRBV4-1 with TRBJ1-1; possible D gene TRBD1, 5 bases. V was pared by 5 bases and J by 0 bases, with 16 bases between. Germline V gives CDR1 MGHRA, CDR2 YSYEKL. The CDR3 is made up of 16 amino acids. The CDR3 nucleotides are TGCGCCAGCAGCTCTTCGGGGGTTACCATGAACACTGAAGCTTTCTTT. Translated, it gives CASSSSGVTMNTEAFF.

The J gene is TRBJ2-7, the V gene TRBV28; D gene ambiguous. This CDR3 is 11 amino acids long. CDR1 is MDHEN, CDR2 SYDVKM, per germline. V was clipped by 6 bases and J by 4 bases, with 7 bases between them. The CDR3 sequence is CASRSKYEQYF. In DNA form, the CDR3 reads TGTGCCAGCAGATCCAAATACGAGCAGTACTTC. The full variable domain, rest sourced from reference TRBV28 and TRBJ2-7, is DVKVTQSSRYLVKRTGEKVFLECVQDMDHENMFWYRQDPGLGLRLIYFSYDVKMKEKGDIPEGYSVSREKKERFSLILESASTNQTSMYLCASRSKYEQYFGPGTRLTVT.

CDR3 DNA sequence: TGTGCCTGGAGAAGGCAGGGGCAGGGGCCCCAGCATTTT. Translated, it gives CAWRRQGQGPQHF. The J gene is TRBJ1-5, the V gene TRBV30; weak D call: TRBD1 (6 bases). Germline V CDR1 and CDR2: GTSNPN, SVGIG (reference sequence). The CDR3 extends over 13 amino acids. V was clipped by 3 bases and J by 9 bases, with 15 bases between them. The entire variable domain, with the rest obtained from reference TRBV30 and TRBJ1-5, is as follows: SQTIHQWPATLVQPVGSPLSLECTVEGTSNPNLYWYRQAAGRGLQLLFYSVGIGQISSEVPQNLSASRPQDRQFILSSKKLLLSDSGFYLCAWRRQGQGPQHFGDGTRLSIL.

The chain has TRBV6-5 and TRBJ2-7; D possibly corresponds to TRBD2 (6 bases). CDR1 is MNHEY and CDR2 is SVGAGI in the germline V gene. V was cut by 6 bases and J by 0 bases, with 12 bases left in between. This CDR3 region has 14 residues. The CDR3 protein is CASSHPGVSYEQYF. The DNA for the CDR3 is TGTGCCAGCAGCCACCCGGGGGTCTCCTACGAGCAGTACTTC.

In DNA form, the CDR3 reads TGTGCCAGTAGGAGCCCGGGACAGGGCTATGGCTACACCTTC. This codes for CASRSPGQGYGYTF. This rearrangement joins TRBV19 to TRBJ1-2, with 9 bases identical to TRBD1. J gave up 4 bases and V 6 bases, and 6 bases lay outside the gene matches. The CDR3 extends over 14 amino acids. Germline values: CDR1 LNHDA, CDR2 SQIVND (reference sequence).

This clone was seen a few times. J is TRBJ2-3 and V is TRBV7-9; 9 bases map to TRBD2. Trimming removed 5 bases from V and 2 bases from J; junction bases left unmatched: 5. CDR3 size: 15 residues. Looked up from germline, CDR1 is SEHNR and CDR2 is FQNEAQ (reference sequence). The CDR3 loop reads CASSVSGGPTDTQYF. The CDR3 nucleotides are TGTGCCAGCAGCGTTAGCGGGGGCCCCACAGATACGCAGTATTTT.

This chain's CDR3 is CAWSIIKRSEAFF. In nucleotides, the CDR3 is TGTGCCTGGAGTATAATCAAAAGGTCTGAAGCTTTCTTT. V gene TRBV30 combines with J gene TRBJ1-1; no clear D. CDR3 length: 13 residues. Germline values: CDR1 GTSNPN, CDR2 SVGIG (reference sequence). V lost 2 bases to trimming and J lost 6 bases, with 13 bases between them.

The CDR3 protein is CASSLWDSSYGYTF. The CDR3 DNA sequence: TGCGCCAGCAGCTTATGGGACTCTAGCTATGGCTACACCTTC. This chain links TRBV5-1 with TRBJ1-2, with D maybe TRBD1 (5 bases). Germline CDR1 reads SGHRS; CDR2 reads YFSETQ. The V end was cut by 2 bases, the J end by 4 bases, with 12 bases between. This CDR3 region has 14 residues.

V is TRBV18 and J is TRBJ1-5; D not certain. Germline assignment: CDR1 KGHSH and CDR2 LQKENI. The CDR3 sequence is 12 residues long. Trimming took off 0 bases at V and 5 bases at J, with 2 bases between the two ends. The CDR3 is CASSPPDQPQHF. The CDR3 nucleotides read TGTGCCAGCTCACCACCGGATCAGCCCCAGCATTTT.

This clone was picked up one time. This chain joins TRBV5-1 and TRBJ1-4; D is unresolved. The CDR3 length is 14 residues. Germline values: CDR1 SGHRS, CDR2 YFSETQ. The germline V and J ends were trimmed by 1 base and 8 bases, with 12 bases remaining between them. The DNA of the CDR3 is TGCGCCAGCAGCTTGAGTAGTGTTTCCGAAAAACTGTTTTTT. Translating it yields CASSLSSVSEKLFF.